The T cell receptor (beta chain) under discussion was sequenced for a study of blood T cell repertoires in COVID-19. Across the study: Sites across the United States, Italy and Spain contributed samples from acute and convalescent COVID-19. The analysed material was cDNA or gDNA that came from T cells, B-cell-depleted T cells, or PBMCs.

Under the authors' procedure: Estimation of nucleated cell counts was performed using reference gene primer amplification. Assay used: immunoSEQ multiplex PCR; TCRdb lists only in-frame clones, some missing. V, J and clone size derive from that table, while D and trimming were established from the DNA sequence. The table has 40,000 to 45,000 clones, around nine tenths seen once; the top ten hold nearly 4%. This CDR3 contains 13 residues. Germline CDR1 SGHTA, CDR2 FQGTGA. V was shortened by 2 bases and J by 2 bases, with 6 bases between the two germline ends. The chain links TRBV7-3 to TRBJ1-1; D is undetermined. Sequences were obtained from peripheral blood. The sequence was obtained from a man aged 40-49 years with COVID-19, enrolled during active disease. In DNA form, the CDR3 reads TGTGCCAGCAGCTTAGAGGGAAACACTGAAGCTTTCTTT. As protein: CASSLEGNTEAFF. Variable domain in full (rest from reference TRBV7-3 and TRBJ1-1): GAGVSQTPSNKVTEKGKYVELRCDPISGHTALYWYRQSLGQGPEFLIYFQGTGAADDSGLPNDRFFAVRPEGSVSTLKIQRTERGDSAVYLCASSLEGNTEAFFGQGTRLTVV.